This TCR beta chain comes out of a study of T cells in Graves' hyperthyroidism and ophthalmopathy. Study at large: It was at initial diagnosis, before any treatment, that peripheral blood was collected. Study-level results: Blood held most thyroid clonotypes expanded above 0.001 frequency.

Aged 18 to 65, the patients had hyperthyroidism that was newly diagnosed and had lasted under 2 months. This sample holds PBMCs from approximately 9 ml fresh peripheral blood. RNA transcripts yielded amplified TCR beta CDR3 regions. A set of HTBI primers served as the primers for a first-round RT-PCR of the TCR CDR3. TCRdb processed the multiplex PCR reads anew with MiXCR; each CDR3 protein has one entry. This table has approximately 560,000 distinct CDR3 sequences, 15% to 17% appearing once. This clonotype was observed at least ten times. Antigen: not known. The CDR3 loop spans 16 amino acids. The germline V gene has CDR1 KGHSH and CDR2 LQKENI. V lost 2 bases and J lost 2, with 12 bases in between.

This sequence was found in a woman under 40 with Graves' hyperthyroidism. Sequencing used blood. The chain uses TRBV18 and TRBJ2-2; D is perhaps TRBD1 (5 bases). The CDR3 sequence: CASSPSAQGNTGELFF. CDR3 nucleotide sequence: TGTGCCAGCTCACCATCGGCGCAGGGTAACACCGGGGAGCTGTTTTTT.